A selection of T cell receptor beta chains follows, all from one sample in a study of neurological immune-mediated disorders. MiXCR, run by TCRdb on the 5' RACE reads, gives a single entry per CDR3 protein. The sample has about 80,000 distinct CDR3 sequences; around 4.7% are singletons. Sequencing was carried out using PBMCs. These receptors were obtained from a woman between 55 and 75 years old with multiple sclerosis. The CDR3 runs from the conserved cysteine through the conserved F or W.

j_call: TRBJ2-7
v_call: TRBV6-5
cdr3_aa: CAVGLSAGRSAQYF

j_call: TRBJ2-2
v_call: TRBV27
cdr3_aa: CASSLAGQTLTGELFF

j_call: TRBJ1-4
v_call: TRBV15
cdr3_aa: CATSREGPNEKLFF

j_call: TRBJ1-4
v_call: TRBV6-1
cdr3_aa: CASSPRRSPNEKLFF

j_call: TRBJ2-5
v_call: TRBV18
cdr3_aa: CASSLGLQETQYF

j_call: TRBJ2-3
v_call: TRBV6-5
cdr3_aa: CASRTGGFADTQYF

j_call: TRBJ1-4
v_call: TRBV20-1
cdr3_aa: CSARREDEKLFF

j_call: TRBJ2-2
v_call: TRBV28
cdr3_aa: CASSLFGQVSTGELFF

j_call: TRBJ1-6
v_call: TRBV28
cdr3_aa: CATQGATGSPLHF

j_call: TRBJ2-7
v_call: TRBV28
cdr3_aa: CASSGQGNYEQYF

j_call: TRBJ2-1
v_call: TRBV9
cdr3_aa: CASSVGLEQFF

j_call: TRBJ2-5
v_call: TRBV6-2/TRBV6-3
cdr3_aa: CASTQWTSGDRFQYF

j_call: TRBJ1-1
v_call: TRBV29-1
cdr3_aa: CSVIGIAEAFF

j_call: TRBJ2-5
v_call: TRBV20-1
cdr3_aa: CSAGSGGLRGTQYF

j_call: TRBJ2-7
v_call: TRBV7-9
cdr3_aa: CASSSETYEQYF

j_call: TRBJ1-3
v_call: TRBV6-1
cdr3_aa: CASAGESGNTIYF

j_call: TRBJ1-5
v_call: TRBV5-5
cdr3_aa: CASSLEVINQPQHF

j_call: TRBJ2-3
v_call: TRBV20-1
cdr3_aa: CSAREGGSAGAPPDTQYF

j_call: TRBJ2-2
v_call: TRBV7-9
cdr3_aa: CASSSPLDGNTGELFF

j_call: TRBJ2-2
v_call: TRBV5-1
cdr3_aa: CASSLEDIPGELFF

j_call: TRBJ2-3
v_call: TRBV11-3
cdr3_aa: CASSDGKGSTDTQYF

j_call: TRBJ1-1
v_call: TRBV5-1
cdr3_aa: CASSPEASLRAFF

j_call: TRBJ2-5
v_call: TRBV20-1
cdr3_aa: CSARGLRLERGGLETQYF

j_call: TRBJ1-5
v_call: TRBV4-1
cdr3_aa: CASSQGVGNQPQHF

j_call: TRBJ1-2
v_call: TRBV10-2
cdr3_aa: CATSRGEYGYTF

j_call: TRBJ2-3
v_call: TRBV3-1
cdr3_aa: CASSQAAILSTDTQYF

j_call: TRBJ1-1
v_call: TRBV20-1
cdr3_aa: CSAPRQATNTEAFF

j_call: TRBJ2-3
v_call: TRBV5-1
cdr3_aa: CASSLRPELGFDTQYF

j_call: TRBJ2-2
v_call: TRBV29-1
cdr3_aa: CSVRFAGNTGELFF

j_call: TRBJ1-2
v_call: TRBV20-1
cdr3_aa: CSARDTGEDYGYTF

j_call: TRBJ1-1
v_call: TRBV28
cdr3_aa: CASSLSDPRTEAFF

j_call: TRBJ2-1
v_call: TRBV5-5
cdr3_aa: CASSPLTGGNEQFF

j_call: TRBJ2-5
v_call: TRBV5-1
cdr3_aa: CASRRAGRETQYF

j_call: TRBJ1-2
v_call: TRBV18
cdr3_aa: CASSPRVQDGYTF

j_call: TRBJ2-2
v_call: TRBV28
cdr3_aa: CASSFLLTNTGELFF

j_call: TRBJ2-3
v_call: TRBV5-1
cdr3_aa: CASSLGGERTQYF

j_call: TRBJ2-7
v_call: TRBV30
cdr3_aa: CARAGTRIPIEQYF

j_call: TRBJ2-7
v_call: TRBV11-2
cdr3_aa: CASSVAGASYEQYF

j_call: TRBJ1-2
v_call: TRBV4-1
cdr3_aa: CASSQSGGRYGYTF

j_call: TRBJ2-5
v_call: TRBV20-1
cdr3_aa: CSASVGGETQYF